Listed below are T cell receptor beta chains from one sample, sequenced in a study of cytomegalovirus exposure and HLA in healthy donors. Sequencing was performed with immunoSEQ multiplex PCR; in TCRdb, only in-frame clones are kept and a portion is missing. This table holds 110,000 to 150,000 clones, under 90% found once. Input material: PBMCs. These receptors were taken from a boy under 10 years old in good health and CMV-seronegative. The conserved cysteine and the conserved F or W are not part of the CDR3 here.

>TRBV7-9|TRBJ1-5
ASSSTGGNQPQH
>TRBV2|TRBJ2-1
ASRVTSGRAQDEQF
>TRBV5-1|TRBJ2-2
ASSNGQIDTGELF
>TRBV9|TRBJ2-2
ASKRDSNTGELF
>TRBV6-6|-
ASSSRRDRGYEQY
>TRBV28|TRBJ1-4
ASTPPSIQGLGEKLF
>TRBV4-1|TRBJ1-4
ASSQVDREGEKLF
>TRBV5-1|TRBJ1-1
ASSLLTGTTGGAEAF
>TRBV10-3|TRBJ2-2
AISALAGGGGELF
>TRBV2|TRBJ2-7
ASRATGTGPYEQY
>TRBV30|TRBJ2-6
AWAPGGSGANVLT
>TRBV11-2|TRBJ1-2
ASRPQDRTGGYT
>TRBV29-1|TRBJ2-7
SVTGKGSYEQY
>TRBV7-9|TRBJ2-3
ASRVGEGTGTQY
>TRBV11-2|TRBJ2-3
ASSLLAGGTDTQY
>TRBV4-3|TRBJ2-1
ASSRGLAGGNEQF
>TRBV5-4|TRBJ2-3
ASSSGLAGVADTQY
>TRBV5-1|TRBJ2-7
ASSFASTYEQY
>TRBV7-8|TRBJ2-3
ASSSRDTAISDTQY
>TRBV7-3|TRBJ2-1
ASSRVPAISLNEQF
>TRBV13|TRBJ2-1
ASARNRASYNEQF
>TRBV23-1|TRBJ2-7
ASSRAHEQY